Presented here are 23 T cell receptor beta chains from one specimen sequenced in a study of blood T cell repertoires in COVID-19 (dated by TCRdb to the early 2020s). The library was made by the immunoSEQ multiplex PCR assay. TCRdb retrieved this table from immuneACCESS and kept in-frame rearrangements only. Not all clones are present; in checked studies, unresolved V genes account for under half, and no reason is known for the remainder. For this sample there are fewer than 150,000 clones; more than 75% appear just once. The biggest ten clones account for 3.5% to 4.5% of the sample. The sample consisted of peripheral blood. Receptor source: a woman in her 40s with acute or convalescent COVID-19.

The rearrangement joins TRBV7-6 to TRBJ1-2; D is ambiguous. The CDR3 covers 13 residues. The germline gives CDR1 SGHVS, CDR2 FNYEAQ. V shed 1 base and J shed 6 bases, with 9 bases lying between them. CDR3 nucleotide sequence: TGTGCCAGCAGCTTAGGGGCCCTGAATGGCTACACCTTC. Amino acids: CASSLGALNGYTF. Variable domain in full (rest from reference TRBV7-6 and TRBJ1-2): GAGVSQSPRYKVTKRGQDVALRCDPISGHVSLYWYRQALGQGPEFLTYFNYEAQQDKSGLPNDRFSAERPEGSISTLTIQRTEQRDSAMYRCASSLGALNGYTFGSGTRLTVV.

V is TRBV11-2 and J is TRBJ2-7, with 8 bases that match TRBD2. Germline assignment: CDR1 SGHAT and CDR2 FQNNGV. J gave up 4 bases and V 4 bases, and 6 bases lay outside the gene matches. The CDR3 extends over 14 amino acids. The CDR3 region has the DNA TGTGCCAGCAGCTCTCAGTCGGGAGGGTACGAGCAGTACTTC. Residues: CASSSQSGGYEQYF.

V is TRBV4-3 and J is TRBJ2-1; the match to TRBD1 covers 7 bases. J was trimmed by 8 bases and V by 3 bases; bases with no gene match: 7. Germline-derived CDR1 and CDR2 are LGHNA and YSLEER. The CDR3 covers 14 residues. DNA of the CDR3: TGCGCCAGCAGCCATCCCGACAGGGTGGATGAGCAGTTCTTC. Protein product: CASSHPDRVDEQFF.

The genes are TRBV7-8 and TRBJ2-7; 7 nucleotides line up with TRBD2. Per the germline V gene, CDR1 is SGHVS and CDR2 is FQNEAQ. The CDR3 runs 19 residues. V shed 2 bases, J shed 3 bases, and the junction held 19 bases outside the gene matches. This CDR3 is CASSLFRFLAGQTDYEQYF. The CDR3 DNA is TGTGCCAGCAGCTTATTTCGATTCTTAGCGGGTCAGACAGACTACGAGCAGTACTTC.

This chain connects TRBV7-9 to TRBJ2-1; tentatively, D is TRBD2 (6 bases). Trimming left V 0 bases short and J 3 bases short, with 9 bases between. This CDR3 has 15 residues. CDR1 SEHNR and CDR2 FQNEAQ come from the germline V gene (reference sequence). DNA of the CDR3: TGTGCCAGCAGCTTAGCGGGGGGACTCTACAATGAGCAGTTCTTC. It yields the protein CASSLAGGLYNEQFF.

The rearrangement links TRBV18 to TRBJ2-2, with 9 positions matching TRBD2. V was pared by 3 bases and J by 6 bases, with 2 bases of the junction left unmatched. CDR3 size: 14 residues. The germline V gene has CDR1 KGHSH and CDR2 LQKENI. The CDR3 reads CASSPGLAAGELFF. CDR3 sequence (DNA): TGTGCCAGCTCACCGGGACTAGCTGCCGGGGAGCTGTTTTTT. The full variable domain, rest sourced from reference TRBV18 and TRBJ2-2, is NAGVMQNPRHLVRRRGQEARLRCSPMKGHSHVYWYRQLPEEGLKFMVYLQKENIIDESGMPKERFSAEFPKEGPSILRIQQVVRGDSAAYFCASSPGLAAGELFFGEGSRLTVL.

The chain has TRBV5-4 and TRBJ1-2, with a tentative D call TRBD1 (6 bases). Germline CDR1 SGHNT, CDR2 YYREEE (reference sequence). The CDR3 sequence is 13 residues long. Trimming took off 3 bases at V and 9 bases at J, with 15 bases between the two ends. Written as DNA, the CDR3 is TGTGCCAGCAGCTCCTCCGGGACAACTAGCTACACCTTC. Its protein is CASSSSGTTSYTF.

The chain employs TRBV11-2 and TRBJ2-2; D possibly corresponds to TRBD2 (5 bases). The CDR3 has 15 amino acids. Germline CDR1 and CDR2: SGHAT and FQNNGV. Trimming left V 5 bases short and J 6 bases short, with 16 bases between. Written as DNA, the CDR3 is TGTGCCAGCAGCCGGGAAAGAGTGTTACCCGGGGAGCTGTTTTTT. It is translated as CASSRERVLPGELFF.

The rearrangement links TRBV7-3 to TRBJ2-1; 9 nucleotides match TRBD2. Per the germline V gene, CDR1 is SGHTA and CDR2 is FQGTGA. Trimming took 7 bases from V and 4 from J; bases not matched to a gene: 5. This CDR3 contains 14 residues. As DNA, the CDR3 is TGTGCCAGCAATAGCGGGAGTTTTTACAATGAGCAGTTCTTC. Amino acid sequence: CASNSGSFYNEQFF.

Only one count was recorded for this clone. This chain joins TRBV7-9 and TRBJ1-3; a possible D gene is TRBD1 (5 bases). Germline assignment: CDR1 SEHNR and CDR2 FQNEAQ (reference sequence). V dropped 0 bases and J dropped 7 bases, with 16 bases sitting between them. CDR3 length: 16 residues. DNA for the CDR3: TGTGCCAGCAGCTTAGCGCTTACAGGAAGTGCGAACACCATATATTTT. Translating it yields CASSLALTGSANTIYF.

The V call is TRBV10-2, the J call TRBJ2-5; 10 bases map to TRBD1. J lost 5 bases, V lost 8 bases, and 8 bases had no gene match. In germline, CDR1 is WSHSY, CDR2 SAAADI. This CDR3 has 14 amino acids. CDR3 sequence (DNA): TGCGCCAGCTCCAGGACAGGGGGAGAGGAGACCCAGTACTTC. Its translation: CASSRTGGEETQYF.

The CDR3 DNA sequence: TGTGCCAGCAGCCCCCAAGCGGGGGCGAGCTCCTACAATGAGCAGTTCTTC. Translated, it gives CASSPQAGASSYNEQFF. The chain employs TRBV9 and TRBJ2-1; 8 bases map to TRBD2. This CDR3 has 17 amino acids. V was pared by 4 bases and J by 0 bases, with 9 bases of the junction left unmatched. The V gene's germline CDR1 is SGDLS and CDR2 YYNGEE.

This clone appeared a single time. The V gene is TRBV3-1 (or the pseudogene TRBV3-2), the J gene TRBJ1-3, with D hard to call. CDR1 is LGHDT, CDR2 YNNKEL, per germline (reference sequence). CDR3 length: 15 amino acids. V was cut by 1 base and J by 0 bases, with 7 bases left in between. The CDR3 spells CASSQGRSSGNTIYF. CDR3 nucleotides: TGTGCCAGCAGCCAAGGCAGAAGCTCTGGAAACACCATATATTTT.

The chain is built from TRBV27 and TRBJ2-1, with 9 nucleotides matching TRBD2. The J segment lost 4 bases and the V segment lost 3 bases, leaving 4 bases of the junction unmatched. The CDR3 has 15 amino acids. Germline lookup yields CDR1 MNHEY and CDR2 SMNVEV (reference sequence). In DNA form, the CDR3 reads TGTGCCAGCAGTTTCGGGCGGGGGGGGTACAATGAGCAGTTCTTC. This codes for CASSFGRGGYNEQFF.

The rearrangement links TRBV10-3 to TRBJ1-1, with D maybe TRBD1 (5 bases). The CDR3 sequence is 12 residues long. Trimming removed 6 bases at V and 7 bases at J, with 12 bases between. Germline-derived CDR1 and CDR2 are ENHRY and SYGVKD. The CDR3 region is CAIRGGRGEAFF. CDR3 bases: TGTGCCATCAGGGGGGGGAGGGGTGAAGCTTTCTTT.

The V gene is TRBV9, the J gene TRBJ2-2, with D possibly being TRBD1 (6 bases). Germline V gene sequence: CDR1 SGDLS, CDR2 YYNGEE. Trimming shortened V by 3 bases and J by 4 bases, and 13 bases separated the two germline ends. The CDR3 is made up of 15 amino acids. The CDR3 is CASSGTATRTGELFF. The CDR3 bases are TGTGCCAGCAGCGGGACAGCTACGCGCACCGGGGAGCTGTTTTTT.

This clone showed up just once. CDR3 sequence: CASSYSSQRVTQYF. The DNA of the CDR3 is TGTGCCAGCAGTTACTCGTCACAGAGGGTGACCCAGTACTTC. This chain connects TRBV6-2 or TRBV6-3 to TRBJ2-5; D perhaps matches TRBD2 (5 bases). The ends were cut back, 0 bases at V and 7 bases at J, with 12 bases in the middle. Germline CDR1 is MNHEY and CDR2 is SVGEGT. This CDR3 comprises 14 residues.

The V gene is TRBV20-1, the J gene TRBJ1-2; no clear D. The CDR3 spans 12 residues. Germline V gene sequence: CDR1 DFQATT, CDR2 SNEGSKA (reference sequence). Trimming cost V 3 bases and J 2 bases, with 7 bases left between them. The CDR3 here is CSASVSNYGYTF. CDR3 DNA sequence: TGCAGTGCTAGTGTATCCAACTATGGCTACACCTTC.

The CDR3 DNA is TGTGCCAGCAGCTTATGGGGGGGTACTAGCGGGTCCTACAATGAGCAGTTCTTC. Amino acids: CASSLWGGTSGSYNEQFF. The chain is built from TRBV7-2 and TRBJ2-1, with TRBD2 matching 9 bases. The CDR3 consists of 18 residues. Germline V gene sequence: CDR1 SGHTA, CDR2 FQGNSA. The trim removed 2 bases at V and 1 base at J, leaving 9 bases unmatched.

The chain recombines TRBV6-5 with TRBJ2-7; D might be TRBD1 (6 bases). Trimming removed 8 bases from V and 0 bases from J, with 11 bases in between. Per germline, CDR1 MNHEY and CDR2 SVGAGI. CDR3 length: 13 amino acids. CDR3 sequence: CASWTVSSYEQYF. The DNA of the CDR3 is TGTGCCAGCTGGACAGTTAGCTCCTACGAGCAGTACTTC.

The chain combines TRBV30 with TRBJ2-7; no clear D. V was trimmed by 5 bases and J by 0 bases, leaving 5 bases between them. Germline V gene data show CDR1 as GTSNPN and CDR2 as SVGIG (reference sequence). The CDR3 contains 11 residues. Here the CDR3 DNA reads TGTGCCTGGCAACTCTCCTACGAGCAGTACTTC. Protein: CAWQLSYEQYF. The full variable domain, rest sourced from reference TRBV30 and TRBJ2-7, is SQTIHQWPATLVQPVGSPLSLECTVEGTSNPNLYWYRQAAGRGLQLLFYSVGIGQISSEVPQNLSASRPQDRQFILSSKKLLLSDSGFYLCAWQLSYEQYFGPGTRLTVT.

Comments on this clone: The sample holds other DNA sequences that translate to the same CDR3. The chain is built from TRBV7-8 and TRBJ2-5, with D tentatively TRBD1 (5 bases). The CDR3 spans 13 residues. V lost 1 base to trimming and J lost 2 bases, with 5 bases between them. The germline V gene has CDR1 SGHVS and CDR2 FQNEAQ. The CDR3, as DNA: TGTGCCAGCAGCTTAGGGACACAAGAGACCCAGTACTTC. Translation: CASSLGTQETQYF.

V gene TRBV7-9 combines with J gene TRBJ2-2; D is uncertain. This CDR3 is 15 amino acids long. V gave up 3 bases and J gave up 0 bases, with 8 bases separating them. Looked up from germline, CDR1 is SEHNR and CDR2 is FQNEAQ (reference sequence). The CDR3 region has the DNA TGTGCCAGCAGCTTCGGTATGCCGAACACCGGGGAGCTGTTTTTT. It yields the protein CASSFGMPNTGELFF.